This is a list of T cell receptor beta chains from one sample in a study of shared clonotypes between healthy human individuals. Method: immunoSEQ multiplex PCR; TCRdb's copy keeps in-frame clones and lacks some. The repertoire includes 2 million to 2.5 million clones, about 93% of them detected once, and 1.5% to 2% sits in the top ten. Source material: naive CD8+ T cells from PBMCs. The receptor source for this set is a man between 18 and 29 years old in good health. Some clones in this sample may be carry-over from other donors' samples. CDR3s include the opening cysteine and the closing phenylalanine or tryptophan. D genes are given only for firm matches. Clone sizes are given selectively: once, few, many, or a class where the clone is expanded.

TRBV7-9	NA	TRBJ2-7	TRBD1	TGTGCCAGCAGCTTAGGGGCAGGGGGCGCCTACGAGCAGTACTTC	CASSLGAGGAYEQYF
TRBV9	NA	TRBJ2-2	NA	TGTGCCAGCAGCCTAGGGACTCGGGGAATCGCCGGGGAGCTGTTTTTT	CASSLGTRGIAGELFF
TRBV28	NA	TRBJ2-3	NA	TGTGCCAGCAGTTTAAGAGCTAGCTTCACAGATACGCAGTATTTT	CASSLRASFTDTQYF
TRBV28	NA	TRBJ1-4	TRBD1	TGTGCCAGCAGTCTGGACAGGGGAGAAGAAAAACTGTTTTTT	CASSLDRGEEKLFF
TRBV9	NA	TRBJ2-1	TRBD2	TGTGCCAGCAGCGTAGAAGCGGGAGGTCTAATTTACAATGAGCAGTTCTTC	CASSVEAGGLIYNEQFF
TRBV6-5	NA	TRBJ2-2	NA	TGTGCCTCGAGGGCCGGGGAGCTGTTTTTT	CASRAGELFF
TRBV28	NA	TRBJ1-3	NA	TGTGCCAGCAGTCCCGGGAGGGCAAACACCATATATTTT	CASSPGRANTIYF
TRBV28	once	TRBJ2-7	TRBD1	TGTGCCAGCCCCCCAGATATACGGGACAGGGTCACCTACGAGCAGTACTTC	CASPPDIRDRVTYEQYF
TRBV5-1	NA	TRBJ1-5	TRBD1	TGCGCCAGCAGCCCGGGACAGGGCGGGCTTTATAGCAATCAGCCCCAGCATTTT	CASSPGQGGLYSNQPQHF
TRBV7-9	NA	TRBJ2-2	NA	TGTGCCAGCAGCTGGGTCCTTCGGTCCGGGGAGCTGTTTTTT	CASSWVLRSGELFF
TRBV28	NA	TRBJ2-1	NA	TGTGCCAGCAGTTTAAGCGGCTCCTACAATGAGCAGTTCTTC	CASSLSGSYNEQFF
TRBV29-1	NA	TRBJ2-1	NA	TGCAGCACCGAAGGGGGATTTGAGCAGTTCTTC	CSTEGGFEQFF
TRBV27	NA	TRBJ1-2	NA	TGTGCCAGCAGTTTCCTGGACAGTAACTATGGCTACACCTTC	CASSFLDSNYGYTF
TRBV6-5	NA	TRBJ2-5	NA	TGTGCCAGCAGTCGATCCATTGGGGCAGAGACCCAGTACTTC	CASSRSIGAETQYF
TRBV7-9	few	TRBJ2-7	TRBD1	TGTGCCAGCAGCTCAACCAGGACAGGGGAGAACGAGCAGTACTTC	CASSSTRTGENEQYF
TRBV29-1	NA	TRBJ1-2	NA	TGCAGCGTCCGGGACATCCCCTCCGGGGATGGCTACACCTTC	CSVRDIPSGDGYTF
TRBV5-1	NA	TRBJ2-7	TRBD2	TGCGCCAGCAGCCTGGGGTCTTGGGGGGGCTCCTACGAGCAGTACTTC	CASSLGSWGGSYEQYF
TRBV11-2	NA	TRBJ2-7	TRBD2	TGTGCCAGCAGCTTATTAGCGGGAGGGCCCTCCTACGAGCAGTACTTC	CASSLLAGGPSYEQYF
TRBV9	NA	TRBJ2-6	NA	TGTGCCAGCAGCGTAGACGGGGTTGGGGCCAACGTCCTGACTTTC	CASSVDGVGANVLTF
TRBV11-1	NA	TRBJ2-7	NA	TGTGCCAGCAGCTTATTTGATCGGGTCACCCCGGGGGACGAGCAGTACTTC	CASSLFDRVTPGDEQYF
TRBV7-2	NA	TRBJ2-5	NA	TGTGCCAGCAGACAGGGAGTAGAGACCCAGTACTTC	CASRQGVETQYF
TRBV7-9	NA	TRBJ2-7	TRBD1	TGTGCCAGCAGCTTATACTCGGGACAGATCTACGAGCAGTACTTC	CASSLYSGQIYEQYF
TRBV9	NA	TRBJ1-2	NA	TGTGCCAGCAGCGGGTCCCTTCAGCGGACAGATTATGGCTACACCTTC	CASSGSLQRTDYGYTF
TRBV21-1	NA	TRBJ2-3	NA	TGTGCCAGCAGCAAAGCTTCCGGGACTCAAACAGATACGCAGTATTTT	CASSKASGTQTDTQYF
TRBV5-6	NA	TRBJ1-1	NA	TGTGCCAGCAGCTTGGGGGGCCTGAACACTGAAGCTTTCTTT	CASSLGGLNTEAFF
TRBV6-1	once	TRBJ2-1	NA	TGTGCCAGCAGGGCCGGGATAAATCTCTACAATGAGCAGTTCTTC	CASRAGINLYNEQFF
TRBV19	NA	TRBJ1-1	NA	TGTGCCAGTAGTATAGATATGTTTCTGAACACTGAAGCTTTCTTT	CASSIDMFLNTEAFF
TRBV27	NA	TRBJ2-5	TRBD2	TGTGCCAGCAGTTCCGTTCTAGCGGGAGGGCCAATAGAGACCCAGTACTTC	CASSSVLAGGPIETQYF
TRBV9	NA	TRBJ2-5	NA	TGTGCCAGCAGCGAAGAGGCAGGGGTTCAGGAGACCCAGTACTTC	CASSEEAGVQETQYF
TRBV7-9	NA	TRBJ2-1	TRBD2	TGTGCCAGCAGCTCCCGACTAGCGGGAGACAGTGAGCAGTTCTTC	CASSSRLAGDSEQFF
TRBV10-3	NA	TRBJ2-6	NA	TGTGCCATCAGTGAGTCGGGGGTCTCTGGGGCCAACGTCCTGACTTTC	CAISESGVSGANVLTF